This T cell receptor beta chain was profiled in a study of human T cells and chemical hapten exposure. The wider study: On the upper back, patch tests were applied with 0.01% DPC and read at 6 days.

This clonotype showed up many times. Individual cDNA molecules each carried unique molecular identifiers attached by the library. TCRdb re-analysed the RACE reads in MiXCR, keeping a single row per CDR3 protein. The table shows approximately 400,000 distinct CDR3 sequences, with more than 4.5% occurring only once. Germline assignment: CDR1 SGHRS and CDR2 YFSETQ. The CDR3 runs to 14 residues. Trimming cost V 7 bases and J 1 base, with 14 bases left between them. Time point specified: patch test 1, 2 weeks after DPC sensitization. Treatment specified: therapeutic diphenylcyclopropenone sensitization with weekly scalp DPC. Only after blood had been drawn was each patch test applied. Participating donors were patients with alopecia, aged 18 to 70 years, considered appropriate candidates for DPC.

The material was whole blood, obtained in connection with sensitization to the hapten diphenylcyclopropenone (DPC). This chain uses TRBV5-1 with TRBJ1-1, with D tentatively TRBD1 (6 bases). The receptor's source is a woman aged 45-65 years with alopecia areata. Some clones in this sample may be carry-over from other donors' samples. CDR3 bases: TGCGCCAGCCGCCCCCAGGGGAGGAACACTGAAGCTTTCTTT. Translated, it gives CASRPQGRNTEAFF.